These 3 T cell receptor beta chains were all obtained from the same sample, sequenced in a study of cytomegalovirus exposure and HLA in healthy donors. The study ran its PCR with 60 Vbeta and 13 Jbeta primers. Assay used: immunoSEQ multiplex PCR; TCRdb lists only in-frame clones, some missing. Of more than 100,000 clones listed, 75% to 85% were seen once; the top ten hold about a tenth. The specimen was PBMCs. The source is a woman aged 18-30 years in good health and CMV-seropositive.

This clone was detected a few times. CDR3 region: CASSFGGAWSNTEAFF. In nucleotides, the CDR3 is TGTGCCAGCAGTTTTGGGGGGGCCTGGTCGAACACTGAAGCTTTCTTT. The genes are TRBV5-6 and TRBJ1-1, with D perhaps matching TRBD1 (6 bases). Trimming stripped 5 bases from V and 1 base from J, with 18 bases between. Germline CDR1 SGHDT, CDR2 YYEEEE. This CDR3 is built from 16 residues. Full variable domain (outside the CDR3, taken from reference TRBV5-6 and TRBJ1-1): DAGVTQSPTHLIKTRGQQVTLRCSPKSGHDTVSWYQQALGQGPQFIFQYYEEEERQRGNFPDRFSGHQFPNYSSELNVNALLLGDSALYLCASSFGGAWSNTEAFFGQGTRLTVV.

The chain combines TRBV19 with TRBJ1-2; no firm D call. This CDR3 has 12 residues. V was trimmed by 1 base and J by 7 bases, leaving 7 bases between them. CDR1 and CDR2 (germline): LNHDA, SQIVND (reference sequence). CDR3: CASSIVSGGYTF. The CDR3 DNA reads TGTGCCAGTAGTATAGTCAGCGGTGGCTACACCTTC.

The chain combines TRBV27 with TRBJ2-1; TRBD1 matches at 7 bases. CDR1 and CDR2 from the germline V gene are MNHEY and SMNVEV (reference sequence). The CDR3 runs to 13 residues. Trimming took 7 bases from V and 4 from J; bases not matched to a gene: 4. CDR3 bases: TGTGCCAGCAAGGACAGGATGTACAATGAGCAGTTCTTC. It codes for CASKDRMYNEQFF.